The 20 T cell receptor beta chains given below trace back to one sample, sequenced in a study of cytomegalovirus exposure and HLA in healthy donors. PCR was performed using 60 Vbeta and 13 Jbeta primers. Libraries were prepared by immunoSEQ multiplex PCR; TCRdb keeps only in-frame clonotypes and omits some of them. The profile shows about 160,000 clones, roughly 80% of them singletons. Sequenced input: PBMCs. The receptor set was obtained from a man younger than 35 in good health and CMV-seronegative.

This sequence joins TRBV6-1 and TRBJ2-5, with 10 bases that match TRBD1. The J call may be in error: the DNA end matches TRBJ2-7 better. The CDR3 runs 16 residues. Germline V gene sequence: CDR1 MNHNS, CDR2 SASEGT. As DNA, the CDR3 is TGTGCCAGCAGTGAAGTCCCCCGGGACAGGGGTGACGAGCAGTACTTC. It specifies CASSEVPRDRGDEQYF.

In this sample, this clone turned up a few times. V usage is TRBV7-8 and J usage is TRBJ2-1; tentatively, D is TRBD1 (6 bases). The length of the CDR3 is 13 residues. Germline lookup yields CDR1 SGHVS and CDR2 FQNEAQ. V lost 5 bases, J lost 10 bases, and 15 bases lay in between. The DNA for the CDR3 is TGTGCCAGCAGCACCCACAGGGATGGGGAGCAGTTCTTC. Translating it yields CASSTHRDGEQFF.

The chain uses TRBV7-9 and TRBJ2-1; D is possibly TRBD1 (5 bases). There are 16 residues in the CDR3. V was clipped by 1 base and J by 3 bases, with 13 bases between them. CDR1 and CDR2 from the germline V gene are SEHNR and FQNEAQ (reference sequence). CDR3 sequence (DNA): TGTGCCAGCAGCTTAGTTTCAGGGTTTAGCTACAATGAGCAGTTCTTC. Its protein product is CASSLVSGFSYNEQFF.

The chain couples TRBV4-1 to TRBJ2-3; D call uncertain. Trimming cost V 0 bases and J 3 bases, with 7 bases left between them. Germline loops: CDR1 MGHRA, CDR2 YSYEKL. This CDR3 comprises 14 residues. The CDR3 region has the DNA TGCGCCAGCAGCCAAGACCGCGTTACAGATACGCAGTATTTT. Its translation is CASSQDRVTDTQYF.

The CDR3 protein is CASRPGFKLQYF. CDR3 nucleotides: TGTGCCAGCCGACCCGGGTTTAAGTTGCAGTACTTC. The rearrangement joins TRBV2 to TRBJ2-7, with D unresolved. The CDR3 has 12 amino acids. Looked up from germline, CDR1 is SNHLY and CDR2 is FYNNEI. V gave up 8 bases and J gave up 9 bases, with 17 bases separating them.

The chain uses TRBV27 and TRBJ2-1; 8 positions match TRBD2. This CDR3 has 21 residues. Per germline, CDR1 MNHEY and CDR2 SMNVEV (reference sequence). The ends lost 5 bases at V and 0 bases at J; junction bases unmatched: 21. CDR3 nucleotide sequence: TGTGCCAGCAGTGTTACAGCGGGACGAGCGGGAGCGTCGAGCTCCTACAATGAGCAGTTCTTC. Translation: CASSVTAGRAGASSSYNEQFF.

This chain uses TRBV5-1 with TRBJ2-6; D uncertain. V was shortened by 5 bases and J by 3 bases, with 12 bases between the two germline ends. The germline CDR1 and CDR2 sequences are SGHRS and YFSETQ. This CDR3 comprises 15 residues. The CDR3 nucleotides are TGCGCCAGCAGTGTGGTAAGCGTTGGGGCCAACGTCCTGACTTTC. Its protein is CASSVVSVGANVLTF.

This sequence joins TRBV25-1 and TRBJ2-3, with D possibly matching TRBD2 (6 bases). The V gene's germline CDR1 is MGHDK and CDR2 SYGVNS. Trimming stripped 4 bases from V and 4 bases from J, with 9 bases between. The CDR3 spans 13 residues. Written as DNA, the CDR3 is TGTGCCAGCAGTGCGACTAGTCCAGATACGCAGTATTTT. Its translation: CASSATSPDTQYF. Full variable domain (remainder filled in from reference TRBV25-1 and TRBJ2-3): EADIYQTPRYLVIGTGKKITLECSQTMGHDKMYWYQQDPGMELHLIHYSYGVNSTEKGDLSSESTVSRIRTEHFPLTLESARPSHTSQYLCASSATSPDTQYFGPGTRLTVL.

The chain carries TRBV5-1 and TRBJ1-3; no firm D call. CDR1 and CDR2 (germline): SGHRS, YFSETQ. V was cut by 4 bases and J by 4 bases, with 15 bases left in between. The CDR3 is 15 residues long. The DNA for the CDR3 is TGCGCCAGCAGCGGCCGGGGAGATATCGGAAACACCATATATTTT. Amino acid sequence: CASSGRGDIGNTIYF.

This clone was recorded once. One end of the junction varies from germline; a read error may be responsible. V and J are TRBV7-9 and TRBJ1-5; 9 bases fit TRBD1. The CDR3 loop spans 16 amino acids. Germline lookup yields CDR1 SEHNR and CDR2 FQNEAQ (reference sequence). CDR3 DNA: TGTTCCAGCAGCAATAGCCGGGACAGGGGCAATCAGCCCCAGCATTTT. It is translated as CSSSNSRDRGNQPQHF.

V gene TRBV7-9 combines with J gene TRBJ2-7, with a tentative D call TRBD1 (6 bases). CDR1 is SEHNR, CDR2 FQNEAQ, per germline (reference sequence). Trimming removed 5 bases at V and 3 bases at J, with 23 bases between. The CDR3 has 17 amino acids. Here the CDR3 reads CASSPRRRGAVVYEQYF. The CDR3 DNA reads TGTGCCAGCAGCCCTCGACGCAGGGGTGCGGTGGTCTACGAGCAGTACTTC.

The V gene is TRBV4-3, the J gene TRBJ2-7; no definite D call. CDR3 length equals 15 residues. Germline V gene data show CDR1 as LGHNA and CDR2 as YSLEER. V gave up 1 base and J gave up 0 bases, with 10 bases separating them. Here the CDR3 DNA reads TGCGCCAGCAGCCAAGGACACCAGTTCTCCTACGAGCAGTACTTC. It translates to CASSQGHQFSYEQYF.

CDR3 in amino acids: CASSLYRGNDEQFF. CDR3 nucleotide sequence: TGCGCCAGCAGCTTGTATAGGGGGAATGATGAGCAGTTCTTC. This chain connects TRBV5-1 to TRBJ2-1; D may be TRBD1 (6 bases). V was shortened by 1 base and J by 8 bases, with 13 bases between the two germline ends. CDR1 is SGHRS and CDR2 is YFSETQ in the germline V gene. The CDR3 loop spans 14 amino acids.

The rearrangement joins TRBV2 to TRBJ2-1; 7 nucleotides align to TRBD1. The V and J ends lost 8 bases and 6 bases, in that order; junction bases with no gene match: 4. CDR3 size: 12 residues. CDR1 is SNHLY, CDR2 FYNNEI, per germline. In DNA form, the CDR3 reads TGTGCCAGCCAGACAGGGCGCAATGAGCAGTTCTTC. Its protein is CASQTGRNEQFF.

The rearrangement joins TRBV5-4 to TRBJ2-1, with 8 bases matching TRBD1. CDR1 is SGHNT and CDR2 is YYREEE in the germline V gene (reference sequence). V shed 4 bases, J shed 10 bases, and the junction held 10 bases outside the gene matches. CDR3 length equals 14 residues. Written as DNA, the CDR3 is TGTGCCAGCAGCCAGGACAGGGCCCTCGGGGAGCAGTTCTTC. Protein sequence: CASSQDRALGEQFF.

The chain carries TRBV10-3 and TRBJ1-1; 7 bases match TRBD1. Per the germline V gene, CDR1 is ENHRY and CDR2 is SYGVKD. V was pared by 6 bases and J by 1 base, with 5 bases of the junction left unmatched. This CDR3 has 14 amino acids. The CDR3 region has the DNA TGTGCCATCAGAAGGGACAGCCAGAACACTGAAGCTTTCTTT. This gives the protein CAIRRDSQNTEAFF.

The gene calls are TRBV7-8 and TRBJ2-5, with 7 bases lining up with TRBD2. Germline V gene lookup returns CDR1 SGHVS and CDR2 FQNEAQ. The CDR3 loop spans 14 amino acids. Trimming cost V 1 base and J 5 bases; bases outside gene matches: 4. The chain's CDR3 is CASSLGGDYETQYF. The CDR3 DNA is TGTGCCAGCAGCTTAGGTGGGGACTATGAGACCCAGTACTTC. The entire variable domain, with the rest obtained from reference TRBV7-8 and TRBJ2-5, is as follows: GAGVSQSPRYKVAKRGQDVALRCDPISGHVSLFWYQQALGQGPEFLTYFQNEAQLDKSGLPSDRFFAERPEGSVSTLKIQRTQQEDSAVYLCASSLGGDYETQYFGPGTRLLVL.

V and J are TRBV5-1 and TRBJ2-3, with TRBD1 matching 9 bases. Losses at the gene ends were 4 bases for V and 2 bases for J; bases not matched to a gene: 8. There are 16 residues in the CDR3. From germline, CDR1 is SGHRS and CDR2 YFSETQ. CDR3 sequence reads: CASSPPGQGSTDTQYF. The CDR3 nucleotides are TGCGCCAGCAGCCCTCCGGGACAGGGATCCACAGATACGCAGTATTTT.

The chain employs TRBV6-5 and TRBJ1-2; D unresolved. Trimming shortened V by 5 bases and J by 8 bases, and 12 bases separated the two germline ends. From germline, CDR1 is MNHEY and CDR2 SVGAGI. The CDR3 covers 12 residues. The CDR3 DNA follows: TGTGCCAGCAGTCCGGGTATTTGGGGCTACACCTTC. This translates into CASSPGIWGYTF.

The genes are TRBV7-9 and TRBJ2-2; TRBD1 is a possible D gene (5 bases). Germline V gives CDR1 SEHNR, CDR2 FQNEAQ (reference sequence). Trimming removed 2 bases from V and 4 bases from J, with 14 bases in between. CDR3 size: 16 residues. CDR3 in amino acids: CASSLNVGPATGELFF. CDR3 bases: TGTGCCAGCAGCTTAAACGTGGGGCCGGCCACCGGGGAGCTGTTTTTT.